What follows describes a single T cell receptor beta chain. Donors were Caucasian adults residing in Nashville, Tennessee, USA. This sample was taken from a study of shared clonotypes between healthy human individuals. Original processing methods: With immunoSEQ giving junction-only sequences and no quality scores, filtering differed. Assay: immunoSEQ multiplex PCR; the TCRdb copy retains only in-frame clones and omits some. The V and J calls and the clone size are those of that table, but D and trimming were determined from the DNA. The data contain around 690,000 clones, about 90% of them singletons. Germline values: CDR1 MNHEY, CDR2 SVGAGI. The CDR3 spans 15 residues. J gave up 8 bases and V 1 base, and 7 bases lay outside the gene matches.

This chain connects TRBV6-5 to TRBJ2-1; the match to TRBD2 covers 8 bases. Sequencing used memory CD8+ T cells from PBMCs. Subset given: CD45RO+ cells pooled with CCR7-negative TemRA cells. The source is a young man in good health. Some clones in this sample may be carry-over from other donors' samples. The CDR3 sequence is CASSYFSGRGDEQFF. CDR3 sequence (DNA): TGTGCCAGCAGTTACTTCAGCGGGAGAGGCGATGAGCAGTTCTTC.